This T cell receptor beta chain was retrieved from a study of blood T cell repertoires in COVID-19. V was clipped by 3 bases and J by 6 bases; unmatched bases: 5. The CDR3 sequence is 15 residues long. The germline CDR1 and CDR2 sequences are MGHDK and SYGVNS. In the original analysis: Using reference gene primer amplification, nucleated cell counts were estimated. Method: immunoSEQ multiplex PCR; TCRdb's copy keeps in-frame clones and lacks some. From that table come the V and J calls and clone size; the DNA was used to work out D and trimming. The sample includes around 190,000 clones, over 75% of them seen just once.

Sample: peripheral blood. This TCR was sampled from a man between 65 and 79 years old with active or convalescent COVID-19. V and J are TRBV25-1 and TRBJ1-6, with 7 bases lining up with TRBD1. CDR3 sequence: CASSDSTGRNSPLHF. As DNA, the CDR3 is TGTGCCAGCAGTGATTCGACAGGGCGTAATTCACCCCTCCACTTT.